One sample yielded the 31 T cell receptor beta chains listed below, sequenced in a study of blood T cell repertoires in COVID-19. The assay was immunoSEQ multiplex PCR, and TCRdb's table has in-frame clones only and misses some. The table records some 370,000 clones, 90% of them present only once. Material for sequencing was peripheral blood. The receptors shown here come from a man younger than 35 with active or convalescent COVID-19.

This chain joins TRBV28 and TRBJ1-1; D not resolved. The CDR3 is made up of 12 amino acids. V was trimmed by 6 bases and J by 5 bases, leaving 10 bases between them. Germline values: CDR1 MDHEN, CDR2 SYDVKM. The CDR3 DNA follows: TGTGCCAGCAGCCCGGGAATAACTGAAGCTTTCTTT. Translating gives CASSPGITEAFF.

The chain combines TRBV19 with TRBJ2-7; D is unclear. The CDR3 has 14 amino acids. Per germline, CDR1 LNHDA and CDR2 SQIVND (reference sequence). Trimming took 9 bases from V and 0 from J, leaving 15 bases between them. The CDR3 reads CASRRAGSSYEQYF. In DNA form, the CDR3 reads TGTGCCAGCCGCCGAGCTGGTAGCTCCTACGAGCAGTACTTC.

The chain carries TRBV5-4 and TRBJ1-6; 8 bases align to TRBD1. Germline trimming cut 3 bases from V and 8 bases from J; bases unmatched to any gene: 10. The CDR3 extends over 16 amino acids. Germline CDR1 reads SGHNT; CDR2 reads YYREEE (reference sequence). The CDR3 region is CASSWGRTGIHSPLHF. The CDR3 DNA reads TGTGCCAGCAGCTGGGGTCGGACAGGGATCCATTCACCCCTCCACTTT.

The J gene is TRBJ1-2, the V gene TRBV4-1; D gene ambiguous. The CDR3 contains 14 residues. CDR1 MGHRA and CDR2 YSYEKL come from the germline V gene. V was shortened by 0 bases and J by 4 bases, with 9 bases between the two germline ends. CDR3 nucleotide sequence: TGCGCCAGCAGCCAAGAGGTCCGCGTCTATGGCTACACCTTC. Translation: CASSQEVRVYGYTF.

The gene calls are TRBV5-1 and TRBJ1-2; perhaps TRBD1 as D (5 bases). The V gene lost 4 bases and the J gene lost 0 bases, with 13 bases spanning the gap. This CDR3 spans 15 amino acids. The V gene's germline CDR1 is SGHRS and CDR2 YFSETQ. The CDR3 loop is CASSLDRISNYGYTF. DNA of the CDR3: TGCGCCAGCAGCCTAGACAGAATATCTAACTATGGCTACACCTTC.

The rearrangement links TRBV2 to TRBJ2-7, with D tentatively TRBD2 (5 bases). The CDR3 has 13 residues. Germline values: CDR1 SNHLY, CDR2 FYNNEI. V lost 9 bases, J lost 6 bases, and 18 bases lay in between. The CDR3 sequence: CARQKYRDTEQYF. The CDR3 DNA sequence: TGTGCCAGACAGAAGTATCGGGATACCGAGCAGTACTTC.

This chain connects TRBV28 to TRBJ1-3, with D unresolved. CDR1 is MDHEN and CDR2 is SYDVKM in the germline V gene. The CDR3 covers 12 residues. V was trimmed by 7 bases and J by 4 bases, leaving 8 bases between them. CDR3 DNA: TGTGCCAGCATAACGAGAGGAAACACCATATATTTT. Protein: CASITRGNTIYF.

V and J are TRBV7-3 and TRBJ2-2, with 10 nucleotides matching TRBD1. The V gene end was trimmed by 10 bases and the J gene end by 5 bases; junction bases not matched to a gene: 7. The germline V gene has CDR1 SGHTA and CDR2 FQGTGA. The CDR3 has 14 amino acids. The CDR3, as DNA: TGTGCCACCTCGAGACAGGGGGCGACCGGGGAGCTGTTTTTT. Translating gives CATSRQGATGELFF.

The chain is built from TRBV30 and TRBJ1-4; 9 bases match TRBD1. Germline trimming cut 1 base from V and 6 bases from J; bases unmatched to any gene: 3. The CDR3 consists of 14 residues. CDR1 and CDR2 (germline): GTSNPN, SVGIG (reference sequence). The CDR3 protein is CAWSGTGGDEKLFF. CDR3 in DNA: TGTGCCTGGAGTGGTACAGGGGGCGATGAAAAACTGTTTTTT.

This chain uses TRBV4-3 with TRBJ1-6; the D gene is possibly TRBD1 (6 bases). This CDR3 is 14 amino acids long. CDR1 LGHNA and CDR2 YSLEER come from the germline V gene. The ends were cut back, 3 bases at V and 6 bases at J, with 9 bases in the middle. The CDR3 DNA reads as TGCGCCAGCAGCCAGCAGGACAGTAATTCACCCCTCCACTTT. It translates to CASSQQDSNSPLHF.

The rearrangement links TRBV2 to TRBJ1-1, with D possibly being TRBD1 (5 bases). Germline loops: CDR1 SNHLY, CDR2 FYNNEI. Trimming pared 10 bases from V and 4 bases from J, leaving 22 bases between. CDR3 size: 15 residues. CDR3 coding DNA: TGTGCCACCACTTACCGGGGCGGGAGGGGCACTGAAGCTTTCTTT. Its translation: CATTYRGGRGTEAFF.

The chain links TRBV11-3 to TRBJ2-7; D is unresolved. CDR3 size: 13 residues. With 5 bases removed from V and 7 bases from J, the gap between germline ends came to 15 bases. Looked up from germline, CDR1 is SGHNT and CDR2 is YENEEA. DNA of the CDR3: TGTGCCAGCAGCGAGACCGCGGTGCGAGAGCAGTACTTC. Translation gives CASSETAVREQYF.

The CDR3 bases are TGTGCCAGCAGTGAATACTTCCAGCTAGGGGTGAACACTGAAGCTTTCTTT. It yields the protein CASSEYFQLGVNTEAFF. The V and J genes are TRBV2 and TRBJ1-1, with a weak D call TRBD1 (5 bases). This CDR3 has 17 amino acids. V lost 2 bases and J 0 bases, leaving 16 bases between the germline ends. Looked up from germline, CDR1 is SNHLY and CDR2 is FYNNEI.

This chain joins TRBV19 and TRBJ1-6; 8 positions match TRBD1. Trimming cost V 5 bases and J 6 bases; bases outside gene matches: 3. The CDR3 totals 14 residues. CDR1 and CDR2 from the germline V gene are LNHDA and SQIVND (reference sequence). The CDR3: CASSPTGGNSPLHF. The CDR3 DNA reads TGTGCCAGTAGTCCTACAGGGGGTAATTCACCCCTCCACTTT.

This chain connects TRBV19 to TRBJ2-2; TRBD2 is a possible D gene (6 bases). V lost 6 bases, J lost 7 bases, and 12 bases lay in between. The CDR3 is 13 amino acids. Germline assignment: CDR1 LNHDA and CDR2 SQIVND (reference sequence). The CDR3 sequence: CASRSLADGELFF. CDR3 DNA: TGTGCCAGTAGAAGCTTAGCGGACGGGGAGCTGTTTTTT. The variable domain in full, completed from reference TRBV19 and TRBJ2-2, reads DGGITQSPKYLFRKEGQNVTLSCEQNLNHDAMYWYRQDPGQGLRLIYYSQIVNDFQKGDIAEGYSVSREKKESFPLTVTSAQKNPTAFYLCASRSLADGELFFGEGSRLTVL.

The CDR3 coding sequence is TGTGCCAGCAGCCTGGGACAGGGAGGGTCTAGCGGCTACACCTTC. This sequence encodes CASSLGQGGSSGYTF. The chain has TRBV7-2 and TRBJ1-2; 9 positions match TRBD1. V shed 5 bases, J shed 8 bases, and the junction held 12 bases outside the gene matches. Germline lookup yields CDR1 SGHTA and CDR2 FQGNSA. The CDR3 length is 15 residues.

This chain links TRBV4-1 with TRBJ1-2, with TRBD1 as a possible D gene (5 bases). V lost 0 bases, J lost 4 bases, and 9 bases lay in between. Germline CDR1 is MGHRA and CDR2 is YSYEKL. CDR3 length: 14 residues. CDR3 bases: TGCGCCAGCAGCCAAGACCAGGGTCTCTATGGCTACACCTTC. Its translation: CASSQDQGLYGYTF.

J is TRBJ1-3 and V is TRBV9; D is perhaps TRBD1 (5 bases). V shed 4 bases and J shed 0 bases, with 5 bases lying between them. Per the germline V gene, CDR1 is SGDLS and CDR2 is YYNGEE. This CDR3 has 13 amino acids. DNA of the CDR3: TGTGCCAGCAGCACAGGCTCTGGAAACACCATATATTTT. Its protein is CASSTGSGNTIYF.

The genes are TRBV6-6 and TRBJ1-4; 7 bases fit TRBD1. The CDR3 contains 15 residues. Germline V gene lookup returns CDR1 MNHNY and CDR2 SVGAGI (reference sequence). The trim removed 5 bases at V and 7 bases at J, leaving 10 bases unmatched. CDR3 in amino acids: CASSARDSWGEKLFF. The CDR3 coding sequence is TGTGCCAGCAGTGCACGGGACAGCTGGGGTGAAAAACTGTTTTTT.

This chain's CDR3 is CASSTGQWTYEQYF. CDR3 sequence (DNA): TGTGCCAGCAGCACTGGACAGTGGACCTACGAGCAGTACTTC. The chain links TRBV7-9 to TRBJ2-7; perhaps TRBD1 as D (6 bases). Germline CDR1 and CDR2: SEHNR and FQNEAQ (reference sequence). V lost 5 bases and J 2 bases, leaving 13 bases between the germline ends. CDR3 length: 14 residues.

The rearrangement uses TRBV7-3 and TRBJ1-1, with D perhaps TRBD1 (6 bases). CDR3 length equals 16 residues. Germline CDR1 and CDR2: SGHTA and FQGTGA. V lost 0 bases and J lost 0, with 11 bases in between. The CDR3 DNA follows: TGTGCCAGCAGCTTAACCGGACAGACAATGAACACTGAAGCTTTCTTT. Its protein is CASSLTGQTMNTEAFF.

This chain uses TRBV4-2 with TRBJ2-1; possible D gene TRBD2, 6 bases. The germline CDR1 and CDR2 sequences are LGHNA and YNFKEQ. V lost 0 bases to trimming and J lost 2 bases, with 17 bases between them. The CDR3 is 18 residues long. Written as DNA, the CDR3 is TGTGCCAGCAGCCAAGAAGGGTCAGCGGGCGGCACCTACAATGAGCAGTTCTTC. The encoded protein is CASSQEGSAGGTYNEQFF.

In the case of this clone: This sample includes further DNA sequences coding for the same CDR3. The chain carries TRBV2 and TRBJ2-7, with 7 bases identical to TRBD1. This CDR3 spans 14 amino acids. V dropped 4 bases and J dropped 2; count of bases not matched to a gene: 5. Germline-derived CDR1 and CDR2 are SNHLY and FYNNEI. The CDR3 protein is CASSGGQGAYEQYF. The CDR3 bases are TGTGCCAGCAGTGGAGGGCAGGGGGCCTACGAGCAGTACTTC.

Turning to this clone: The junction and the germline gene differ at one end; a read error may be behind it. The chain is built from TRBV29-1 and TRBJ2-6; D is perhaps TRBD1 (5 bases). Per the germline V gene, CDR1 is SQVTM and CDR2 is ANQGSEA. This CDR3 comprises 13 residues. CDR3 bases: TGCAGCGCCCGGCAGTCTGGGGCCAACGTGCTGACTTTC. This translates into CSARQSGANVLTF. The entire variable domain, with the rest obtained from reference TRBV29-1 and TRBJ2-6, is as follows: SAVISQKPSRDICQRGTSLTIQCQVDSQVTMMFWYRQQPGQSLTLIATANQGSEATYESGFVIDKFPISRPNLTFSTLTVSNMSPEDSSIYLCSARQSGANVLTFGAGSRLTVL.

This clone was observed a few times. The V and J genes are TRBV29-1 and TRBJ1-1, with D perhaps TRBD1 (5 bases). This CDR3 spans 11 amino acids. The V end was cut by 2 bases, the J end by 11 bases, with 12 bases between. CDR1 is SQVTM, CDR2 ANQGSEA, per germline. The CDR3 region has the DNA TGCAGCGTTGAAAACAGGCTGACTGCTTTCTTT. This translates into CSVENRLTAFF.

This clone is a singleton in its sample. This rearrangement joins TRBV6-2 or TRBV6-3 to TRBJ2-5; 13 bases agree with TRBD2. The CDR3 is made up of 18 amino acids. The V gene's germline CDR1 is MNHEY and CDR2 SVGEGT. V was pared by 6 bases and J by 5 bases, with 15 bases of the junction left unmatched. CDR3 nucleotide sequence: TGTGCCAGCAGCAAGGGACTAGCGGGGACCGTACTCGTGGAGACCCAGTACTTC. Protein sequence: CASSKGLAGTVLVETQYF.

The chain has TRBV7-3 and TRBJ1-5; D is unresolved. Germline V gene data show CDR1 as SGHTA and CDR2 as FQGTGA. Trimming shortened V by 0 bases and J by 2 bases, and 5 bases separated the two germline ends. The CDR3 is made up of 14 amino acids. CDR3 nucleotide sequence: TGTGCCAGCAGCTTAACACACGGCAATCAGCCCCAGCATTTT. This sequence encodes CASSLTHGNQPQHF. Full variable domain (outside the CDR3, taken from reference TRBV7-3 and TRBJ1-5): GAGVSQTPSNKVTEKGKYVELRCDPISGHTALYWYRQSLGQGPEFLIYFQGTGAADDSGLPNDRFFAVRPEGSVSTLKIQRTERGDSAVYLCASSLTHGNQPQHFGDGTRLSIL.

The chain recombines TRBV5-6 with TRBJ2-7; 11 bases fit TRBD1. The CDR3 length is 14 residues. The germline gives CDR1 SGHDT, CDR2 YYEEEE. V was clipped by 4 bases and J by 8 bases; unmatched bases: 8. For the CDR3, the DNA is TGTGCCAGCAGCGGGACAGGGGGTAAGCGTAAGCAGTACTTC. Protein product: CASSGTGGKRKQYF.

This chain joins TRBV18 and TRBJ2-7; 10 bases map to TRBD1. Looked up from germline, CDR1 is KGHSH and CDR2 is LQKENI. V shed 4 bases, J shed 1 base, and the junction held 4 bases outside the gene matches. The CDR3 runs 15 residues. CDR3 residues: CASSLGQGESYEQYF. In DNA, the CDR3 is TGTGCCAGCTCACTCGGACAGGGGGAATCCTACGAGCAGTACTTC.

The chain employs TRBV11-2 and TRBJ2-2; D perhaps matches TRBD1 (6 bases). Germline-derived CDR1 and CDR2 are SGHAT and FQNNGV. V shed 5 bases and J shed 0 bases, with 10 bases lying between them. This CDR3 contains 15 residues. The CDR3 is CASSPRQANTGELFF. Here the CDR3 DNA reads TGTGCCAGCAGCCCCCGACAGGCGAACACCGGGGAGCTGTTTTTT.

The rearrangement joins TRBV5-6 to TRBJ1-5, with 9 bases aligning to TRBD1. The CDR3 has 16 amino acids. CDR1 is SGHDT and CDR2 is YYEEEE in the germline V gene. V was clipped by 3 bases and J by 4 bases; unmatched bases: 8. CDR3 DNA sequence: TGTGCCAGCAGCTGGGGACAGGGCCCTAATAATCAGCCCCAGCATTTT. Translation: CASSWGQGPNNQPQHF.